Below are 26 T cell receptor beta chains sequenced from a single sample in a study of CD8 T cells in Susac syndrome. Random hexamers were used to reverse transcribe the RNA input (about 0.5 to 1 ug). Via MiXCR, TCRdb re-called the immunoSEQ multiplex PCR reads, giving one row per CDR3 protein. Found here are about 150,000 distinct CDR3 sequences, 95% to 96% of them singletons; the top ten hold around 0.15%. Source material: CD8+ T cells from PBMCs. These receptors were collected from a human donor with multiple sclerosis.

DNA for the CDR3: TGTGCCAGCAGTCGTAGGACTGCCGGAGGCAATGAGCAGTTCTTC. Translated: CASSRRTAGGNEQFF. This rearrangement joins TRBV3-1 to TRBJ2-1, with a weak D call TRBD2 (5 bases). The V gene's germline CDR1 is LGHDT and CDR2 YNNKEL (reference sequence). The CDR3 loop spans 15 amino acids. V was clipped by 6 bases and J by 6 bases, with 18 bases between them.

J is TRBJ1-2 and V is TRBV29-1; 7 bases are shared with TRBD1. CDR3 size: 12 residues. Germline V gives CDR1 SQVTM, CDR2 ANQGSEA. Losses at the gene ends were 2 bases for V and 5 bases for J; bases not matched to a gene: 2. The CDR3 bases are TGCAGCGTTGAAAACAGGGGTTATGGCTACACCTTC. Translated: CSVENRGYGYTF.

V gene TRBV29-1 combines with J gene TRBJ2-2; D is unresolved. Germline CDR1 reads SQVTM; CDR2 reads ANQGSEA. This CDR3 is 12 amino acids long. The V end was cut by 6 bases, the J end by 1 base, with 6 bases between. The CDR3 coding sequence is TGCAGCGTCCTCAGGAACACCGGGGAGCTGTTTTTT. The encoded protein is CSVLRNTGELFF.

The chain couples TRBV29-1 to TRBJ1-2; D gene uncertain. The CDR3 length is 11 residues. Germline V lookup: CDR1 SQVTM, CDR2 ANQGSEA. Deletions cut 5 bases from V and 2 bases from J, with 6 bases between. CDR3 region: CSVKTNYGYTF. DNA of the CDR3: TGCAGCGTTAAGACAAACTATGGCTACACCTTC.

This clonotype appeared a single time. The V call is TRBV5-1, the J call TRBJ2-7; tentatively, D is TRBD1 (6 bases). CDR3 size: 15 residues. Trimming left V 0 bases short and J 1 base short, with 11 bases between. Germline CDR1 SGHRS, CDR2 YFSETQ. This CDR3 reads CASSLAGTPSYEQYF. The CDR3 bases are TGCGCCAGCAGCTTGGCCGGGACACCATCCTACGAGCAGTACTTC.

The chain recombines TRBV7-2 with TRBJ1-2; no clear D. Deletions cut 0 bases from V and 2 bases from J, with 13 bases between. The CDR3 has 16 amino acids. From germline, CDR1 is SGHTA and CDR2 FQGNSA. The CDR3 region has the DNA TGTGCCAGCAGCTTAGCACCCCTCGACATCAACTATGGCTACACCTTC. Its translation is CASSLAPLDINYGYTF.

This chain connects TRBV20-1 to TRBJ2-7; D not certain. CDR1 and CDR2 from the germline V gene are DFQATT and SNEGSKA (reference sequence). CDR3 size: 19 residues. The V and J ends lost 6 bases and 0 bases respectively, with 30 bases between them. CDR3 nucleotides: TGCAGTGCCAAAGAACCGCCACCAAGAGACTTGTTCAACTCCTACGAGCAGTACTTC. Residues: CSAKEPPPRDLFNSYEQYF.

This sequence joins TRBV29-1 and TRBJ2-2, with a possible D match to TRBD1 (5 bases). The germline V gene encodes CDR1 SQVTM and CDR2 ANQGSEA. V was pared by 8 bases and J by 7 bases, with 11 bases between. CDR3 length: 11 residues. CDR3 DNA: TGCAGCACCAGGGTCAGCGGGGAGCTGTTTTTT. Protein sequence: CSTRVSGELFF.

V is TRBV9 and J is TRBJ1-6; D unresolved. Germline lookup yields CDR1 SGDLS and CDR2 YYNGEE. The CDR3 loop spans 13 amino acids. V was cut by 7 bases and J by 6 bases, with 11 bases left in between. The CDR3 reads CASGVDGNSPLHF. The CDR3 bases are TGTGCCAGCGGGGTGGACGGTAATTCACCCCTCCACTTT.

The J gene is TRBJ2-3, the V gene TRBV9, with 9 bases fitting TRBD2. The V segment lost 2 bases and the J segment 2 bases; nucleotides outside the gene matches: 9. CDR3 length equals 17 residues. From germline, CDR1 is SGDLS and CDR2 YYNGEE. The CDR3 region is CASSVSSGLADTDTQYF. CDR3 in DNA: TGTGCCAGCAGCGTGAGCTCGGGACTAGCTGACACAGATACGCAGTATTTT.

The chain recombines TRBV5-6 with TRBJ2-7; D not certain. The germline V and J ends were trimmed by 4 bases and 5 bases, with 10 bases remaining between them. The CDR3 spans 12 residues. Germline CDR1 reads SGHDT; CDR2 reads YYEEEE. In nucleotides, the CDR3 is TGTGCCAGCAGCGGGCGCCTTAACGAGCAGTACGTC. As protein: CASSGRLNEQYV.

The rearrangement links TRBV29-1 to TRBJ2-1; maybe TRBD2 (6 bases). Per germline, CDR1 SQVTM and CDR2 ANQGSEA. The CDR3 runs 13 residues. The V end lost 7 bases, the J end lost 3 bases, and 13 bases lay between the germline ends. The CDR3 DNA sequence: TGCAGCGGGGACTTGCTAAACTACAATGAGCAGTTCTTC. Protein product: CSGDLLNYNEQFF.

This chain joins TRBV20-1 and TRBJ2-1; no reliable D call. V was cut by 3 bases and J by 8 bases, with 14 bases left in between. Looked up from germline, CDR1 is DFQATT and CDR2 is SNEGSKA (reference sequence). The CDR3 is made up of 13 amino acids. For the CDR3, the DNA is TGCAGTGCTAGGTGGGCCCCCTTCTATGAGCAGTTCTTC. This encodes CSARWAPFYEQFF.

The chain carries TRBV30 and TRBJ1-2, with unresolved D. Germline CDR1 reads GTSNPN; CDR2 reads SVGIG (reference sequence). V was cut by 5 bases and J by 0 bases, with 7 bases left in between. The length of the CDR3 is 12 residues. The CDR3 nucleotides are TGTGCCTGGGATCAGGCTAACTATGGCTACACCTTC. Protein sequence: CAWDQANYGYTF.

This clonotype was counted a few times. CDR3 DNA: TGTGCCAGCAGTTTAGGGGGGCTGCCATACGAGCAGTACTTC. Translated: CASSLGGLPYEQYF. V gene TRBV27 combines with J gene TRBJ2-7; the D call may be TRBD1 or TRBD2 (6 bases each). Trimming took 2 bases from V and 4 from J, leaving 12 bases between them. The CDR3 contains 14 residues. Germline assignment: CDR1 MNHEY and CDR2 SMNVEV (reference sequence).

This chain joins TRBV7-9 and TRBJ2-7; no firm D call. This CDR3 is 13 amino acids long. Trimming removed 1 base from V and 1 base from J, with 5 bases in between. Germline assignment: CDR1 SEHNR and CDR2 FQNEAQ (reference sequence). The chain's CDR3 is CASSLGPSYEQYV. The CDR3 region has the DNA TGTGCCAGCAGCTTAGGTCCTTCCTACGAGCAGTACGTC.

This chain links TRBV7-9 with TRBJ1-1; D remains unclear. CDR1 and CDR2 from the germline V gene are SEHNR and FQNEAQ (reference sequence). V dropped 3 bases and J dropped 7 bases, with 9 bases sitting between them. There are 12 residues in the CDR3. As DNA, the CDR3 is TGTGCCAGCAGCTTCGTGTCGGTTGAAGCTTTCTTT. Translated, it gives CASSFVSVEAFF.

Notes on this clonotype: The junction differs from germline at one of its ends, possibly a read error. This rearrangement joins TRBV15 to TRBJ1-1; 11 bases are a match to TRBD1. Germline lookup yields CDR1 LNHNV and CDR2 YYDKDF (reference sequence). The CDR3 has 16 amino acids. The CDR3 DNA is TGTTCCACCAGCAGAGTTCCGGGACAGGGGGATACTGAAGCTTTCTTT. Translating it yields CSTSRVPGQGDTEAFF.

The chain uses TRBV20-1 and TRBJ2-3; D perhaps matches TRBD2 (6 bases). V was pared by 5 bases and J by 6 bases, with 18 bases between. Germline assignment: CDR1 DFQATT and CDR2 SNEGSKA (reference sequence). The CDR3 length is 14 residues. The chain's CDR3 is CSARGYGFSDTQYF. The CDR3 nucleotides are TGCAGTGCTCGGGGGTACGGCTTTTCGGATACGCAGTATTTT.

The chain has TRBV27 and TRBJ2-3; 8 bases map to TRBD2. The V and J ends lost 3 bases and 0 bases, in that order; junction bases with no gene match: 5. Per germline, CDR1 MNHEY and CDR2 SMNVEV (reference sequence). The length of the CDR3 is 16 residues. CDR3 in amino acids: CASSFGAGASTDTQYF. CDR3 bases: TGTGCCAGCAGTTTCGGAGCGGGGGCGAGCACAGATACGCAGTATTTT.

The chain links TRBV25-1 to TRBJ1-6; D possibly corresponds to TRBD1 (6 bases). The CDR3 covers 16 residues. Per the germline V gene, CDR1 is MGHDK and CDR2 is SYGVNS. Trimming cost V 4 bases and J 8 bases, with 18 bases left between them. CDR3 sequence reads: CASSAGGWGAYSPLHF. CDR3 DNA: TGTGCCAGCAGTGCGGGCGGGTGGGGGGCGTATTCACCCCTCCACTTT.

The chain links TRBV11-3 to TRBJ2-5; D is perhaps TRBD1 or TRBD2 (5 bases each). V was shortened by 4 bases and J by 0 bases, with 12 bases between the two germline ends. The CDR3 has 15 residues. Germline V lookup: CDR1 SGHNT, CDR2 YENEEA. The CDR3 sequence is CASSSWGTDQETQYF. The DNA for the CDR3 is TGTGCCAGCAGCTCCTGGGGGACGGACCAAGAGACCCAGTACTTC.

V gene TRBV29-1 combines with J gene TRBJ2-1, with D tentatively TRBD1 (5 bases). Trimming removed 7 bases at V and 1 base at J, with 5 bases between. This CDR3 region has 11 residues. The germline V gene has CDR1 SQVTM and CDR2 ANQGSEA. The CDR3 region is CSGTSYNEQFF. Here the CDR3 DNA reads TGCAGCGGGACATCCTACAATGAGCAGTTCTTC.

The V and J genes are TRBV20-1 and TRBJ1-5; perhaps TRBD1 as D (6 bases). V lost 1 base and J 8 bases, leaving 24 bases between the germline ends. CDR3 length equals 17 residues. Germline V gene sequence: CDR1 DFQATT, CDR2 SNEGSKA (reference sequence). The CDR3 DNA reads TGCAGTGCTAGAGGGAAGGGGACAAACCTCGTTACGGAGCCCCAGCATTTT. This codes for CSARGKGTNLVTEPQHF.

V is TRBV9 and J is TRBJ1-2; D is undetermined. The CDR3 runs 16 residues. Trimming removed 3 bases from V and 4 bases from J, with 19 bases in between. Germline values: CDR1 SGDLS, CDR2 YYNGEE. CDR3 in DNA: TGTGCCAGCAGCGAGACTTTGGACCCGGGTTTCTATGGCTACACCTTC. It encodes CASSETLDPGFYGYTF.

The chain couples TRBV30 to TRBJ2-7, with 7 bases that match TRBD2. The CDR3 has 13 residues. After removal of 3 bases from V and 4 bases from J, the junction contained 6 bases not matched to a gene. Germline lookup yields CDR1 GTSNPN and CDR2 SVGIG (reference sequence). CDR3 loop: CAWRGLADYEQYF. CDR3 DNA sequence: TGTGCCTGGAGGGGGCTAGCGGATTACGAGCAGTACTTC.